This TCR beta chain is from a study of shared clonotypes between healthy human individuals. General study findings and limits: Few donors restricted represented genetic and exposure-history diversity. Rarefaction analysis demonstrated incomplete sorted-subset sequencing notwithstanding large depth. Generation of non-shared clonotypes was less probable than generation of clonotypes shared by all four donors.

Notes on this clone: Its antigen is not known.

Sorted-subset replicate PCRs used 200 ng of genomic DNA. This amount corresponded to about 30,000 T cell genomes. Sequenced by immunoSEQ multiplex PCR; TCRdb stores in-frame clones only, minus some. The table has roughly 1.5 million clones, approximately 98% seen once. Germline CDR1 reads MNHEY; CDR2 reads SMNVEV (reference sequence). Trimming removed 3 bases from V and 2 bases from J, with 11 bases in between. The CDR3 has 15 amino acids. This receptor was taken from a man between 25 and 39 years old in good health. Source material: naive CD4+ T cells sorted from blood. Specified subset: CD45RA+ positively selected. The V call is TRBV27, the J call TRBJ1-5; D call uncertain. CDR3 in amino acids: CASSFPRGRNQPQHF. The CDR3 DNA reads as TGTGCCAGCAGTTTCCCTCGTGGACGCAATCAGCCCCAGCATTTT.